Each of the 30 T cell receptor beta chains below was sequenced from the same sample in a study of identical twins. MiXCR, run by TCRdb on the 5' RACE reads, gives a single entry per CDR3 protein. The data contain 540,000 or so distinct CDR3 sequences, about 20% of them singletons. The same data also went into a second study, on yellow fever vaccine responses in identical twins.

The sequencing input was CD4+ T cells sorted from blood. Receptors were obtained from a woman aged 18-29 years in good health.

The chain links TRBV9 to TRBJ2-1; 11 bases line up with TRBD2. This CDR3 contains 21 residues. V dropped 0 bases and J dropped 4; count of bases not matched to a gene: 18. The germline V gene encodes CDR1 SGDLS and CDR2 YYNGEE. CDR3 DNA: TGTGCCAGCAGCGTAGGAACCCGGGCTAGCGGGGGGCCCTACTCATACAATGAGCAGTTCTTC. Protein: CASSVGTRASGGPYSYNEQFF.

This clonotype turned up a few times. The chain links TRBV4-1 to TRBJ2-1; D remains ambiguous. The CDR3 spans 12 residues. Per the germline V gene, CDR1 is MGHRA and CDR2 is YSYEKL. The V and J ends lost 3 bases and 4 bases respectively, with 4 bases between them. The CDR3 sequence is CASSQLYNEQFF. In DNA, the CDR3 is TGCGCCAGCAGCCAGCTTTACAATGAGCAGTTCTTC.

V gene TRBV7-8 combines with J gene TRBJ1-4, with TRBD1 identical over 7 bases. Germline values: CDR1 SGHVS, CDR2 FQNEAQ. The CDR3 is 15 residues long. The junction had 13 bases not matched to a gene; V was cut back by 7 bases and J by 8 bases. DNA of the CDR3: TGTGCCAGCACCACGATACAGGGGAGCGGCGAAAAACTGTTTTTT. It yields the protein CASTTIQGSGEKLFF.

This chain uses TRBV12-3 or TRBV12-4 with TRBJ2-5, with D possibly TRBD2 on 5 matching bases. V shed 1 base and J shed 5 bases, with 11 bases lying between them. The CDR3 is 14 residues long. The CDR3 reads CASSLGPGGETQYF. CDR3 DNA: TGTGCCAGCAGTTTAGGCCCAGGAGGCGAGACCCAGTACTTC.

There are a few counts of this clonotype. CDR3 nucleotides: TGCGCCAGCAGCCAAGCTTCATCCACTCTAGTATGGGAGCAGTTCTTC. As protein: CASSQASSTLVWEQFF. The V gene is TRBV4-1, the J gene TRBJ2-1; no definite D call. V was cut by 1 base and J by 10 bases, with 20 bases left in between. The CDR3 has 16 residues. The germline gives CDR1 MGHRA, CDR2 YSYEKL.

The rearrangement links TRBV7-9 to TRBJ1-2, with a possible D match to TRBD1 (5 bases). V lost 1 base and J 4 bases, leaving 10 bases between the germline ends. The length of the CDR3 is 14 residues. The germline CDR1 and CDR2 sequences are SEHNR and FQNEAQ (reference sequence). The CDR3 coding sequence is TGTGCCAGCAGCTTAGGGGAGGGGTCCTATGGCTACACCTTC. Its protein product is CASSLGEGSYGYTF. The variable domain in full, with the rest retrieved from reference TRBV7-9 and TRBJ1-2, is DTGVSQNPRHKITKRGQNVTFRCDPISEHNRLYWYRQTLGQGPEFLTYFQNEAQLEKSRLLSDRFSAERPKGSFSTLEIQRTEQGDSAMYLCASSLGEGSYGYTFGSGTRLTVV.

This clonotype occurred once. In DNA, the CDR3 is TGCAGTGCTAGAGAAAGTAGCGGGGGGGTTTACAATGAGCAGTTCTTC. Amino acid sequence: CSARESSGGVYNEQFF. This sequence joins TRBV20-1 and TRBJ2-1; 11 bases are a match to TRBD2. The germline V gene encodes CDR1 DFQATT and CDR2 SNEGSKA (reference sequence). The CDR3 runs to 16 residues. Trimming removed 0 bases from V and 4 bases from J; junction bases left unmatched: 5.

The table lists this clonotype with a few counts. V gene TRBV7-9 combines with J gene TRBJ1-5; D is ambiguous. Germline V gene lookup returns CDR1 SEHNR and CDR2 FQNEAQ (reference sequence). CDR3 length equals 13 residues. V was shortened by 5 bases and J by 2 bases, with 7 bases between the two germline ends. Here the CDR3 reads CASSGAGNQPQHF. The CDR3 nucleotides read TGTGCCAGCAGCGGAGCCGGCAATCAGCCCCAGCATTTT. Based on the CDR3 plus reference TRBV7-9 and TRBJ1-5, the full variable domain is DTGVSQNPRHKITKRGQNVTFRCDPISEHNRLYWYRQTLGQGPEFLTYFQNEAQLEKSRLLSDRFSAERPKGSFSTLEIQRTEQGDSAMYLCASSGAGNQPQHFGDGTRLSIL.

Here the CDR3 DNA reads TGTGCCACCAGTGAACCCATTGGCGGGAGTGTTGAGCAGTTCTTC. This translates into CATSEPIGGSVEQFF. This chain links TRBV24-1 with TRBJ2-1; the match to TRBD2 covers 7 bases. CDR3 length equals 15 residues. Trimming at V came to 4 bases and at J to 9 bases, leaving 11 bases not matched to a gene. The V gene's germline CDR1 is KGHDR and CDR2 SFDVKD.

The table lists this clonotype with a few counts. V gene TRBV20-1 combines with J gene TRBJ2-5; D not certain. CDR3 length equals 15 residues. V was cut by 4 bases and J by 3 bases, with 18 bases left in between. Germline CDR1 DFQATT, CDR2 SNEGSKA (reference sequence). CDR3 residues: CSAKESRTPKETQYF. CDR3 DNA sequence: TGCAGTGCTAAAGAATCACGGACCCCAAAAGAGACCCAGTACTTC.

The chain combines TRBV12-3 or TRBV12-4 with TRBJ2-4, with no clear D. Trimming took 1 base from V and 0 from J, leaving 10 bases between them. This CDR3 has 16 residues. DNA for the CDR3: TGTGCCAGCAGTTTAGGGAGCACCGTAGCCAAAAACATTCAGTACTTC. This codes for CASSLGSTVAKNIQYF.

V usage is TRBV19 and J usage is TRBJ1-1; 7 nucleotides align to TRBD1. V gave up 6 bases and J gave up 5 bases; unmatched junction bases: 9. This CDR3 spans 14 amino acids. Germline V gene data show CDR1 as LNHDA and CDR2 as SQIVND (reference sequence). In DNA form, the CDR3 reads TGTGCCAGTAGGCGTCAGGGGGAAGTTACTGAAGCTTTCTTT. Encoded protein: CASRRQGEVTEAFF.

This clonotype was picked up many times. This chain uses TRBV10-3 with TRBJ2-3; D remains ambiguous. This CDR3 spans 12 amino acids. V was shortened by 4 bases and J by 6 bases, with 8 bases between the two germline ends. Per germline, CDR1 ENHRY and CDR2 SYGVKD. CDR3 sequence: CAISAQSDTQYF. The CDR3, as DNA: TGTGCCATCAGTGCTCAGTCGGATACGCAGTATTTT.

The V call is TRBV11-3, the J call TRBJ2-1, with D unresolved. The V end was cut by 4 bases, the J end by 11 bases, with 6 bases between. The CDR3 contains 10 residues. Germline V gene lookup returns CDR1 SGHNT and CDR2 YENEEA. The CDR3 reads CASSSSKQFF. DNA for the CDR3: TGTGCCAGCAGCTCCTCCAAGCAGTTCTTC.

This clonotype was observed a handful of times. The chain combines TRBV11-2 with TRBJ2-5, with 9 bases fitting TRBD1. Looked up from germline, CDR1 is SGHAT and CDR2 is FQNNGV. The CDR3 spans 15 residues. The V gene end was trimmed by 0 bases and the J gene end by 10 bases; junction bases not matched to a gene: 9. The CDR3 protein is CASSLDGTGRGFQYF. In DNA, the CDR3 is TGTGCCAGCAGCTTAGATGGGACAGGGAGGGGGTTCCAGTACTTC.

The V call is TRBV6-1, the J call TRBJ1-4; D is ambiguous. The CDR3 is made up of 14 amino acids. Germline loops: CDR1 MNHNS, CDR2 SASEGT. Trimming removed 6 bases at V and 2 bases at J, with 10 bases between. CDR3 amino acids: CASSSGMTNEKLFF. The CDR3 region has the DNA TGTGCCAGCAGCAGCGGGATGACTAATGAAAAACTGTTTTTT.

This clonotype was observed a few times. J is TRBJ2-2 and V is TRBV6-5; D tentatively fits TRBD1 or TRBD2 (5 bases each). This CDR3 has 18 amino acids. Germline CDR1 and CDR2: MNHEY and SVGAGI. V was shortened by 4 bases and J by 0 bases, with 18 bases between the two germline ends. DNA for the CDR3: TGTGCCAGCAGTTTTCCCGGGACGGAGGCTTCGAACACCGGGGAGCTGTTTTTT. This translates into CASSFPGTEASNTGELFF.

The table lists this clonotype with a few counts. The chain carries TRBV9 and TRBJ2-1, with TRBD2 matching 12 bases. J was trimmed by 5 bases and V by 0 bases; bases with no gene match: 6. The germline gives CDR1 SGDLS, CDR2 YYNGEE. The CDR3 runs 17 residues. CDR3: CASSVVASGGAHNEQFF. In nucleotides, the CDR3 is TGTGCCAGCAGCGTAGTGGCTAGCGGGGGGGCACACAATGAGCAGTTCTTC.

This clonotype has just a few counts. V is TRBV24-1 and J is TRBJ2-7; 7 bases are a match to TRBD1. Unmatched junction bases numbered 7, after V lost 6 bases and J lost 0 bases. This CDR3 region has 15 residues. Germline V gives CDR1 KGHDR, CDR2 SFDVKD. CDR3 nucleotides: TGTGCCACCAGTAGACAGGGTTTAAGCTCCTACGAGCAGTACGTC. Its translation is CATSRQGLSSYEQYV.

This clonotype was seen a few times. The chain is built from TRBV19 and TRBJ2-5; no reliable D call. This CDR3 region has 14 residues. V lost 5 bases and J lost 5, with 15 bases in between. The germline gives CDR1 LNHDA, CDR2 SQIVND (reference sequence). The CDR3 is CASSGGASGETQYF. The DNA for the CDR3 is TGTGCCAGTAGTGGCGGCGCATCTGGGGAGACCCAGTACTTC.

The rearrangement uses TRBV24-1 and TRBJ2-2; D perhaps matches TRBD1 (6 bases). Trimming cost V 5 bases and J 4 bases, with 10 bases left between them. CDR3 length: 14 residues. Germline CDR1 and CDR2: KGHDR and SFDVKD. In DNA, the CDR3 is TGTGCCACCAGTGTCGGACAGCCCACCGGGGAGCTGTTTTTT. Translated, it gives CATSVGQPTGELFF.

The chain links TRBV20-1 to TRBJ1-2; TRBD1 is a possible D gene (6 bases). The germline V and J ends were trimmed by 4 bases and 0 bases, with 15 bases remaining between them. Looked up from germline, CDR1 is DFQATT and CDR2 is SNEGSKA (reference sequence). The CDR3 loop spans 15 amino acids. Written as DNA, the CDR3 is TGCAGTGCTACGGACAGAGCGATCACTAACTATGGCTACACCTTC. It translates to CSATDRAITNYGYTF.

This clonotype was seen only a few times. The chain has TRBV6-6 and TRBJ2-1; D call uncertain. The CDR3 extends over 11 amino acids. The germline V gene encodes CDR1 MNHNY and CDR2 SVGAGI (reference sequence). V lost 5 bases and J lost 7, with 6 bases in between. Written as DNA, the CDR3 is TGTGCCAGCAGTAACCCTAATGAGCAGTTCTTC. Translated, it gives CASSNPNEQFF.

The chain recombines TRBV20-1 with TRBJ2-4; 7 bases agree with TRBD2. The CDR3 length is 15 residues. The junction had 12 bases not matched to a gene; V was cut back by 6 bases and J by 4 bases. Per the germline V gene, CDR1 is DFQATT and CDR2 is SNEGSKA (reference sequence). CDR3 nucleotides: TGCAGTGCCTCGGGACTACCCTTAGCTAAAAACATTCAGTACTTC. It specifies CSASGLPLAKNIQYF.

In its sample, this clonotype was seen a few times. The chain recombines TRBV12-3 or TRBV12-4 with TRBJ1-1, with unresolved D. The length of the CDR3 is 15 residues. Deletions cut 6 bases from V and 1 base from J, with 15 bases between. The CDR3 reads CASSRGSHRNTEAFF. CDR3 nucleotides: TGTGCCAGCAGCCGCGGATCCCACAGGAACACTGAAGCTTTCTTT.

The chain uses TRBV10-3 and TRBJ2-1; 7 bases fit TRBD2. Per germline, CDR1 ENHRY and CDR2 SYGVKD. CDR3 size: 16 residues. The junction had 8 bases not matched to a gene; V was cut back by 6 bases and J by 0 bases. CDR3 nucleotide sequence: TGTGCCATCAGCCAACCTAGCGGAAGCTCCTACAATGAGCAGTTCTTC. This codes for CAISQPSGSSYNEQFF.

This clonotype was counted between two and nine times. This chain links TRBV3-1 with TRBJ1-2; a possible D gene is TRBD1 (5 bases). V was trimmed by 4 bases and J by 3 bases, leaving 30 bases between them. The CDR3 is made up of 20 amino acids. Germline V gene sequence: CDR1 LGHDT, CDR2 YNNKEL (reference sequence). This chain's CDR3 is CASSLMASGSSPEGYYGYTF. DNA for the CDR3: TGTGCCAGCAGCCTCATGGCATCAGGGAGCTCCCCGGAAGGTTACTATGGCTACACCTTC.

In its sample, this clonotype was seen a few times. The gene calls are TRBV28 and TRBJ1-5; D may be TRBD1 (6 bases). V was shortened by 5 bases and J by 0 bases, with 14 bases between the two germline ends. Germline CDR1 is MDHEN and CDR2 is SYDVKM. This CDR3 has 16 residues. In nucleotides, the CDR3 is TGTGCCAGCAGTATCTTGGACAGTTATAGCAATCAGCCCCAGCATTTT. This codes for CASSILDSYSNQPQHF.

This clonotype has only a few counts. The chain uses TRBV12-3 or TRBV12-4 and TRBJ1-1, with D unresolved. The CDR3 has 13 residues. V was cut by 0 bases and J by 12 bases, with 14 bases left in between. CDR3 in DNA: TGTGCCAGCAGTTTAGCGCCGGACTCCCGTTCTTTCTTT. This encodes CASSLAPDSRSFF.

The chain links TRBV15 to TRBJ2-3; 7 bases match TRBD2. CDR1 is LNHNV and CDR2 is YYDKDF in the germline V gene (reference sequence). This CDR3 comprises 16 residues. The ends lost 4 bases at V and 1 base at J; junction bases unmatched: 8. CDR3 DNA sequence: TGTGCCACCAGCACCAATAGCGGGTTCGGCACAGATACGCAGTATTTT. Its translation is CATSTNSGFGTDTQYF.